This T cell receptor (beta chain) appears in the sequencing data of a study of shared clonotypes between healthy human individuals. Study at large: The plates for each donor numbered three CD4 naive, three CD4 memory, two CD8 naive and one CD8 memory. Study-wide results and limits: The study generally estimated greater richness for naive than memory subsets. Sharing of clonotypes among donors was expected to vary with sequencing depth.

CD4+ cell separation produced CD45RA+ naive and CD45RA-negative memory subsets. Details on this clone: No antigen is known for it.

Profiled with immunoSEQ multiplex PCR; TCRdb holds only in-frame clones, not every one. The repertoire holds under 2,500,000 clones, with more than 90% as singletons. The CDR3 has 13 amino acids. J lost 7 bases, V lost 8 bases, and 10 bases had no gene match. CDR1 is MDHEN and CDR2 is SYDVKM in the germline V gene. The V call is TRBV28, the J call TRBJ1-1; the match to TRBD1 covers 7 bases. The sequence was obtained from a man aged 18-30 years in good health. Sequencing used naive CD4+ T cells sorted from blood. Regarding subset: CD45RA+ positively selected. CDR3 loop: CASGDRVVFEAFF. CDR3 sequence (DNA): TGTGCCAGCGGAGACAGGGTCGTCTTTGAAGCTTTCTTT. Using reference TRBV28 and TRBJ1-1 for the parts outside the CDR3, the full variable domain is DVKVTQSSRYLVKRTGEKVFLECVQDMDHENMFWYRQDPGLGLRLIYFSYDVKMKEKGDIPEGYSVSREKKERFSLILESASTNQTSMYLCASGDRVVFEAFFGQGTRLTVV.